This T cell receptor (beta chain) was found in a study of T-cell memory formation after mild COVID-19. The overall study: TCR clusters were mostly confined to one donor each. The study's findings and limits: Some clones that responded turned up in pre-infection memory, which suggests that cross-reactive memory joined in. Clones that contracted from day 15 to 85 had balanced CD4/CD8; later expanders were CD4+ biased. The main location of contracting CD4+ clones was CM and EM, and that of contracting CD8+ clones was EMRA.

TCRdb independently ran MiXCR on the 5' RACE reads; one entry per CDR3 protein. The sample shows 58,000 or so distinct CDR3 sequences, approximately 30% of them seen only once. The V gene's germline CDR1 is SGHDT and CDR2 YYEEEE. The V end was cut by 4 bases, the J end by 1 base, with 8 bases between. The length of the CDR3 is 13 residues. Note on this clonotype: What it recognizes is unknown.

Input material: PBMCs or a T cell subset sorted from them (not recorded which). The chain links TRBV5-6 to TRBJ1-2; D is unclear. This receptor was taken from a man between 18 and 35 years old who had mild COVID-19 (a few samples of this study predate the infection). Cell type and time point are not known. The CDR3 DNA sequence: TGTGCCAGCAGCCCGGGGTTTAACTATGGCTACACCTTC. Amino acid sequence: CASSPGFNYGYTF.